One sample yielded the 4 T cell receptor beta chains listed below, sequenced in a study of OX40 agonist ivuxolimab in advanced cancers. Generated by immunoSEQ multiplex PCR, the TCRdb table keeps only in-frame clones and is missing some. The sample has 80,000 or so clones, 85% to 90% seen once. The material was CD4+ or CD8+ T cells sorted from blood, obtained in a trial of the OX40 agonist ivuxolimab. These receptors all stem from an adult with an advanced solid tumor such as melanoma, head and neck, liver or kidney cancer.

This clone was counted only a few times. The V call is TRBV11-3, the J call TRBJ2-1; tentatively, D is TRBD2 (6 bases). Trimming stripped 5 bases from V and 10 bases from J, with 18 bases between. Germline lookup yields CDR1 SGHNT and CDR2 YENEEA. This CDR3 is built from 14 residues. The CDR3 region is CASSPHSDRGEQFF. The CDR3 DNA sequence: TGTGCCAGCAGCCCACATTCCGACCGGGGGGAGCAGTTCTTC.

This clone was detected only a few times. This chain links TRBV4-1 with TRBJ2-2; D is unclear. Germline CDR1 MGHRA, CDR2 YSYEKL. The germline V and J ends were trimmed by 1 base and 5 bases, with 5 bases remaining between them. This CDR3 has 13 amino acids. CDR3 region: CASSQGRTGELFF. The DNA for the CDR3 is TGCGCCAGCAGCCAAGGCAGGACCGGGGAGCTGTTTTTT.

This chain joins TRBV6-5 and TRBJ2-5; D is uncertain. CDR1 MNHEY and CDR2 SVGAGI come from the germline V gene. V was trimmed by 0 bases and J by 4 bases, leaving 15 bases between them. This CDR3 has 16 residues. The CDR3 DNA is TGTGCCAGCAGTTACTCGAGTCTTGGCGGTGGAGAGACCCAGTACTTC. Encoded protein: CASSYSSLGGGETQYF.

The genes are TRBV5-1 and TRBJ2-2; 10 bases are shared with TRBD2. CDR1 and CDR2 from the germline V gene are SGHRS and YFSETQ. The CDR3 runs 18 residues. After removal of 0 bases from V and 0 bases from J, the junction contained 5 bases not matched to a gene. This chain's CDR3 is CASSLGLAGATNTGELFF. The CDR3 DNA follows: TGCGCCAGCAGCTTGGGGCTAGCGGGGGCCACGAACACCGGGGAGCTGTTTTTT.